This entry features one TCR beta chain sequence. The assay used deep level. Sequencing was performed with immunoSEQ multiplex PCR; in TCRdb, only in-frame clones are kept and a portion is missing. The table shows about 600,000 clones, with approximately 97% occurring only once. The sample comes from a study of shared clonotypes between healthy human individuals. There are 16 residues in the CDR3. Germline CDR1 is MNHEY and CDR2 is SMNVEV (reference sequence). V lost 10 bases, J lost 1 base, and 12 bases stayed unmatched. The chain joins TRBV27 to TRBJ2-2, with 7 bases identical to TRBD1. The sequenced sample consisted of naive CD4+ T cells sorted from blood. Subset here: CD45RA+ positively selected. The receptor was derived from a woman in her thirties in good health. CDR3 amino acids: CATRRTGAVNTGELFF. Written as DNA, the CDR3 is TGTGCCACCCGAAGGACAGGAGCGGTGAACACCGGGGAGCTGTTTTTT.